These T cell receptor beta chains were read from a single sample in a study of T cells in Graves' hyperthyroidism and ophthalmopathy. TCRdb passed the multiplex PCR reads through MiXCR, listing each CDR3 protein once. The sample holds hundreds of thousands of distinct CDR3 sequences, around a fifth seen once. The sequencing input was blood. The receptors were gathered from a man aged 45 to 65 with Graves' ophthalmopathy. CDR3s include the opening cysteine and the closing phenylalanine or tryptophan. D genes are given only for firm matches. The size field is filled for only some rows; it gives once, few, many or a size class.

>TRBD1|TRBV2|TRBJ1-4|17|many
TGTGCCAGCAGTGAAGGGACAGGATATGCAACTAATGAAAAACTGTTTTTT
CASSEGTGYATNEKLFF
>NA|TRBV5-6|TRBJ2-3|16|NA
TGTGCCAGCAGCTTGGAATTTCGGGGGCCCCACGGGACGCAGTATTTT
CASSLEFRGPHGTQYF
>NA|TRBV6-1|TRBJ1-2|15|few
TGTGCCAGCAGTGAATCTGTAGGCTCTAACTATGGCTACACCTTC
CASSESVGSNYGYTF
>NA|TRBV6-2/TRBV6-3|TRBJ2-7|14|NA
TGTGCCAGCAGTGGCACCTCGAACAACTACGAGCAGTACTTC
CASSGTSNNYEQYF
>NA|TRBV7-9|TRBJ1-6|13|NA
TGTGCCAGCACCTCGAGGGGCGATTCACCCCTCCACTTT
CASTSRGDSPLHF
>TRBD2|TRBV28|TRBJ2-1|15|many
TGTGCCAGCAGTTTATCGGCGGGAGGTTTACGTGAGCAGTTCTTC
CASSLSAGGLREQFF
>NA|TRBV28|TRBJ2-5|13|few
TGTGCCAGCAGTCCCGTCATGCAAGAGACCCAGTACTTC
CASSPVMQETQYF
>NA|TRBV5-6|TRBJ1-2|11|few
TGTGCCAGCAGTTCAGGGTTTGGCTACACCTTC
CASSSGFGYTF
>NA|TRBV9|TRBJ2-1|14|NA
TGTGCCAGCAGCGCTGACGCAACCTACAATGAGCAGTTCTTC
CASSADATYNEQFF
>TRBD2|TRBV7-3|TRBJ2-3|15|NA
TGTGCCAGCAGCTTAGATCCCTTAGCGGGGGATACGCAGTATTTT
CASSLDPLAGDTQYF
>NA|TRBV27|TRBJ2-1|16|NA
TGTGCCAGCAGTCAGCTGAGCGGAGACAACTACAATGAGCAGTTCTTC
CASSQLSGDNYNEQFF
>TRBD1|TRBV6-2/TRBV6-3|TRBJ2-7|14|few
TGTGCCAGCAGTTACTCAGTACAGGGGAGCGAGCAGTACTTC
CASSYSVQGSEQYF
>NA|TRBV11-2|TRBJ1-1|14|many
TGTGCCAGCAGCTTATCTTCAGGGTACACTGAAGCTTTCTTT
CASSLSSGYTEAFF
>TRBD1|TRBV10-3|TRBJ1-1|14|few
TGTGCCATCAGACTAGGACAGGGGAACACTGAAGCTTTCTTT
CAIRLGQGNTEAFF
>NA|TRBV27|TRBJ2-5|13|NA
TGTGCCGGCAGTTTGCTGGAAGGGGTGACCCAGTACTTC
CAGSLLEGVTQYF
>NA|TRBV12-3/TRBV12-4|TRBJ2-1|13|many
TGTGCCAGCAGCCCTCATACGTACAATGAGCAGTTCTTC
CASSPHTYNEQFF
>TRBD1|TRBV12-3/TRBV12-4|TRBJ2-2|13|many
TGTGCCAGCAGAAGGACAGGTACCGGGGAGCTGTTTTTT
CASRRTGTGELFF
>NA|TRBV18|TRBJ1-6|15|NA
TGTGCCAGCTCACAGGACGGCAAGACTAATTCACCCCTCCACTTT
CASSQDGKTNSPLHF
>NA|TRBV27|TRBJ1-6|13|NA
TGTGCCAGCAGTTTATCCCGTAATTCACCCCTCCACTTT
CASSLSRNSPLHF
>TRBD2|TRBV11-1|TRBJ2-2|14|few
TGTGCCAGCAGCGGTCTAGCGGGAGGAGGGGAGCTGTTTTTT
CASSGLAGGGELFF
>TRBD1|TRBV5-5|TRBJ1-1|14|many
TGTGCCAGCAGCGCGACAGGGTACAACACTGAAGCTTTCTTT
CASSATGYNTEAFF
>TRBD2|TRBV28|TRBJ2-3|17|few
TGTGCCAGCAGTTCGCCAAGACTAGCGGGAGTAACAGATACGCAGTATTTT
CASSSPRLAGVTDTQYF
>NA|TRBV3-1|TRBJ2-7|15|few
TGTGCCAGCAGCCAAGGGCAGGGAATTACCTACGAGCAGTACTTC
CASSQGQGITYEQYF
>NA|TRBV30|TRBJ1-5|13|many
TGTGCCTGGAATTCGGGGTCAGGTCAGCCCCAGCATTTT
CAWNSGSGQPQHF
>NA|TRBV19|TRBJ2-5|15|few
TGTGCCAGTAGGACGGTAGGGCCCTCTTCAGAGACCCAGTACTTC
CASRTVGPSSETQYF
>NA|TRBV3-1|TRBJ2-7|14|many
TGTGCCAGCAGCTCTAGAGGGAGAACCTACGAGCAGTACTTC
CASSSRGRTYEQYF
>NA|TRBV6-1|TRBJ1-1|14|many
TGTGCCAGCAGTAAAGTACATTTGGACGGTGAAGCTTTCTTT
CASSKVHLDGEAFF
>NA|TRBV7-9|TRBJ2-7|11|few
TGTGCCAGCAGCTCAGGCCCCGAGCAGTACTTC
CASSSGPEQYF
>NA|TRBV12-3/TRBV12-4|TRBJ2-1|12|many
TGTGCCAGCACCCTTAGGGGGGGGCAGCAGTTCTTC
CASTLRGGQQFF
>TRBD1|TRBV30|TRBJ1-1|13|NA
TGTGCCTGGGGGGGACAGATGAACACTGAAGCTTTCTTT
CAWGGQMNTEAFF
>NA|TRBV6-1|TRBJ2-7|14|NA
TGTGCCAGCAGAGCTAACAGGGTATCCCACGAGCAGTACTTC
CASRANRVSHEQYF
>TRBD2|TRBV20-1|TRBJ2-5|12|many
TGCAGTGGACTAGCGGATGAAGAGACCCAGTACTTC
CSGLADEETQYF
>TRBD1|TRBV6-1|TRBJ1-5|16|NA
TGTGCCAGCAGTTTAGGGACAGGGCGTAGCAATCAGCCCCAGCATTTT
CASSLGTGRSNQPQHF
>NA|TRBV24-1|TRBJ1-2|14|many
TGTGCCACCAGTGACCGTGGACAGCACTATGGCTACACCTTC
CATSDRGQHYGYTF
>TRBD2|TRBV3-1|TRBJ2-5|15|many
TGTGCCAGCAGCCCAGGACTAGCGGGAACGGAGACCCAGTACTTC
CASSPGLAGTETQYF
>TRBD1|TRBV6-1|TRBJ1-5|15|many
TGTGCCAGCAGGAACTCGGGACAGGGGAGCCAGCCCCAGCATTTT
CASRNSGQGSQPQHF
>TRBD2|TRBV20-1|TRBJ2-1|16|few
TGCAGTGCTAGACATCTTTCCGGGACTATCTACAATGAGCAGTTCTTC
CSARHLSGTIYNEQFF
>TRBD1|TRBV11-3|TRBJ2-7|16|many
TGTGCCAGCAGCTCCCAAGGGACAGGGAAGAACTACGAGCAGTACTTC
CASSSQGTGKNYEQYF
>NA|TRBV27|TRBJ1-1|15|NA
TGTGCCAGCGGTTTCGTAGGGCAGACAACCACTGAAGCTTTCTTT
CASGFVGQTTTEAFF
>NA|TRBV6-6|TRBJ1-1|14|few
TGTGCCAGCAGTTCCTCGGACACTCACGCTGAAGCTTTCTTT
CASSSSDTHAEAFF
>TRBD2|TRBV13|TRBJ2-1|11|few
TGTGCCAGCAGCCTGGGACTAGGGAGGTTCTTC
CASSLGLGRFF